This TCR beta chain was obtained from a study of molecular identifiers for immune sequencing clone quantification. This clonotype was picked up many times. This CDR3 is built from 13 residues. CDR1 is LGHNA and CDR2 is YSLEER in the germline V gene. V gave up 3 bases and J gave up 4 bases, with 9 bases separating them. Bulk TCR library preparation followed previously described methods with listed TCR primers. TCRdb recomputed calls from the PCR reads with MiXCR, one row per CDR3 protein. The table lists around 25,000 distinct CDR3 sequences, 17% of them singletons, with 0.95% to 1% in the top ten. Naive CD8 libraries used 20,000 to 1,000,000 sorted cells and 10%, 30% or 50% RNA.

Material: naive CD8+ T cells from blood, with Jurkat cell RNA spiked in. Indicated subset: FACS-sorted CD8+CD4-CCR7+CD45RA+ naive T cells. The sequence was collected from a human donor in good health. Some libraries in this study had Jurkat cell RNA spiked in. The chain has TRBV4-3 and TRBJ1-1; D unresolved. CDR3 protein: CASSQLRGTEAFF. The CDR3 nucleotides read TGCGCCAGCAGCCAGTTGCGGGGCACTGAAGCTTTCTTT.